This T cell receptor (beta chain) was identified during a study of blood T cell repertoires in COVID-19. Looking at the study overall: Spain, Italy and the United States supplied samples that represented acute and convalescent COVID-19. PBMCs, B-cell-depleted T cells, or T cells provided the cDNA or gDNA that made up the material.

In the source study's methods: For nucleated cells, counts were estimated from reference gene primer amplification. Sequencing used immunoSEQ multiplex PCR; TCRdb keeps in-frame clones, though not all of them. The DNA was the basis for D and trimming; V, J and clone size are from that table. This table has around 190,000 clones, around 75% appearing once. Seattle patient enrollment occurred during active infection, with longitudinal follow-up thereafter. J gave up 1 base and V 6 bases, and 1 base lay outside the gene matches. This CDR3 spans 13 amino acids. Germline-derived CDR1 and CDR2 are LGHDT and YNNKEL (reference sequence).

The J gene is TRBJ2-7, the V gene TRBV3-1 (or the pseudogene TRBV3-2); 9 positions match TRBD1. This TCR was sampled from a woman aged 40 to 50 with COVID-19, enrolled during active disease. Source material: peripheral blood. The CDR3 DNA sequence: TGTGCCAGCAGGGACAGGGGATCCTACGAGCAGTACTTC. Translated: CASRDRGSYEQYF.